This TCR beta chain was observed in a study of T cell responses to AZD1222 COVID-19 vaccine. Study as a whole: Analyses pooled second doses at about 4 or about 12 weeks.

Study-wide results and caveats: White British people made up most donors, females outnumbered males, and clonal diversity was possibly underestimated. The study reported that nearly half of spike-specific TCRs target unmutated variant regions. Spike-specific TCR breadth rose after two AZD1222 doses, and depth rose as well.

The CDR3 is made up of 14 amino acids. The germline CDR1 and CDR2 sequences are LNHDA and SQIVND (reference sequence). J gave up 5 bases and V 7 bases, and 7 bases lay outside the gene matches. Sequenced by immunoSEQ multiplex PCR; TCRdb stores in-frame clones only, minus some. The profile covers 82,000 or so clones, with around nine tenths appearing a single time and around 5.2% taken by the ten largest. About this clone: Its specificity is not known.

The chain links TRBV19 to TRBJ2-1; 8 bases are shared with TRBD1. This TCR was recovered from an adult in good health. The sequencing used peripheral blood, collected on day 0 of AZD1222 vaccination. CDR3 amino acids: CASNDRGPHNEQFF. The CDR3 DNA reads TGTGCCAGTAATGACAGGGGTCCCCACAATGAGCAGTTCTTC.